The following is a T cell receptor (beta chain) sequence with its context. This record comes from a study of blood T cell repertoires in COVID-19. The overall study: Samples representing acute and convalescent COVID-19 were sourced from the United States, Italy and Spain. Sample material is recorded as cDNA or gDNA derived from T cells, B-cell-depleted T cells, or PBMCs.

CDR1 and CDR2 (germline): LGHDT, YNNKEL (reference sequence). V lost 2 bases, J lost 5 bases, and 4 bases stayed unmatched. The CDR3 loop spans 14 amino acids. Seattle's cohort entered during active infection and was followed longitudinally. Original processing notes: For nucleated cells, counts were estimated from reference gene primer amplification. The repertoire was sequenced with immunoSEQ multiplex PCR; TCRdb's copy has only in-frame clones and lacks some. V and J calls and clone size are those listed in that table; D and trimming were worked out from the DNA. Found here are around 160,000 clones, roughly 85% of them singletons; the top ten hold approximately 8%.

Sequenced material: peripheral blood. This chain connects TRBV3-1 (or the pseudogene TRBV3-2) to TRBJ2-7; the match to TRBD1 covers 9 bases. This receptor was identified in an older woman with COVID-19, enrolled during active disease. The CDR3 spells CASSQITGGHEQYF. The DNA of the CDR3 is TGTGCCAGCAGCCAAATCACAGGGGGCCACGAGCAGTACTTC.